This record concerns one T cell receptor beta chain sequence. The CDR3 contains 13 residues. In germline, CDR1 is KGHSH, CDR2 LQKENI. V shed 6 bases, J shed 7 bases, and the junction held 5 bases outside the gene matches. These data belong to a study of blood T cell repertoires in COVID-19. About the research overall: Researchers got acute and convalescent COVID-19 samples from the United States, Italy and Spain. From T cells, B-cell-depleted T cells, or PBMCs came the material, which was cDNA or gDNA.

Under the authors' procedure: The assay estimated nucleated cells by amplifying reference gene primers. Measured with immunoSEQ multiplex PCR; TCRdb has only the in-frame clones, and not every one. The DNA gave D and trimming, while V, J and clone size come from that table. This table holds roughly 65,000 clones, over 85% found once. The J gene is TRBJ2-2, the V gene TRBV18, with 7 bases that match TRBD2. This receptor was obtained from a man aged 65 to 85 with active COVID-19. Sequencing was performed on peripheral blood. CDR3 sequence reads: CASSSGEVGELFF. CDR3 nucleotide sequence: TGTGCCAGCTCCAGCGGGGAAGTCGGGGAGCTGTTTTTT.